Listed below are T cell receptor beta chains from one sample, sequenced in a study of graft-versus-host responses after intestinal transplantation. Their target antigens are unknown. Clones were read by immunoSEQ multiplex PCR, and TCRdb kept only the in-frame ones, dropping some. The profile shows over 100,000 clones, roughly 84% of them singletons. Sequenced material: unstimulated CD4+ T cells sorted from spleen or lymph node cells, taken before intestinal transplant. The origin of the receptors is a human donor who received an intestinal transplant. The CDR3 runs from the conserved cysteine through the conserved F or W. Fields, in order: J gene, D gene, CDR3 length, clone size, V gene, CDR3 DNA, CDR3 protein. The D gene is left open where the match is weak. A clone size is listed for some rows: how often the clone was seen (once, few, many), or a class if it is expanded.

j_call: TRBJ1-2; d_call: NA; cdr3_length: 13; clone_size: once; v_call: TRBV6-5; cdr3_nt: TGTGCCAGCCTGTCGTCCGGGGCGGGGGGCTACACCTTC; cdr3_aa: CASLSSGAGGYTF
j_call: TRBJ2-6; d_call: NA; cdr3_length: 15; clone_size: once; v_call: TRBV9; cdr3_nt: TGTGCCAGCAGCAAACAGGGCTCTGGGGCCAACGTCCTGACTTTC; cdr3_aa: CASSKQGSGANVLTF
j_call: TRBJ1-1; d_call: TRBD1; cdr3_length: 15; clone_size: NA; v_call: TRBV18; cdr3_nt: TGTGCCAGCTCACCTGGACAGGGGGAAAACACTGAAGCTTTCTTT; cdr3_aa: CASSPGQGENTEAFF
j_call: TRBJ1-6; d_call: NA; cdr3_length: 17; clone_size: NA; v_call: TRBV6-1; cdr3_nt: TGTGCCAGCAGTGAAGTCGGGGACATGGTGAGAAATTCACCCCTCCACTTT; cdr3_aa: CASSEVGDMVRNSPLHF
j_call: TRBJ1-3; d_call: NA; cdr3_length: 18; clone_size: NA; v_call: TRBV7-6; cdr3_nt: TGTGCCAGCAGCTTAATGGGGCAGAACTTACACTCTGGAAACACCATATATTTT; cdr3_aa: CASSLMGQNLHSGNTIYF
j_call: TRBJ1-2; d_call: NA; cdr3_length: 14; clone_size: once; v_call: TRBV7-9; cdr3_nt: TGTGCCAGCAGCTCATCGGGTACCGACTATGGCTACACCTTC; cdr3_aa: CASSSSGTDYGYTF
j_call: TRBJ2-7; d_call: NA; cdr3_length: 14; clone_size: NA; v_call: TRBV6-6; cdr3_nt: TGTGCCAGCAGTTACTCGGGTACCGAGAACGAGCAGTACTTC; cdr3_aa: CASSYSGTENEQYF
j_call: TRBJ2-4; d_call: NA; cdr3_length: 15; clone_size: NA; v_call: TRBV6-6; cdr3_nt: TGTGCCAGCAGTTCTAGCGTCCTAGCCAAAAACATTCAGTACTTC; cdr3_aa: CASSSSVLAKNIQYF
j_call: TRBJ2-7; d_call: TRBD2; cdr3_length: 17; clone_size: NA; v_call: TRBV5-1; cdr3_nt: TGCGCCAGCAGTCCCGAAGAAGTAGCGGGAGGGAACTACGAGCAGTACTTC; cdr3_aa: CASSPEEVAGGNYEQYF
j_call: TRBJ1-1; d_call: NA; cdr3_length: 14; clone_size: NA; v_call: TRBV6-5; cdr3_nt: TGTGCCAGCAGTGAACAGGGTATGAACACTGAAGCTTTCTTT; cdr3_aa: CASSEQGMNTEAFF